These 10 T cell receptor beta chains were sequenced from one sample in a study of T cell responses to AZD1222 COVID-19 vaccine (dated by TCRdb to the early 2020s). In light of the paper, this sample's time point label describes: about 28 days (+/-7) after the second vaccine dose. Library preparation employed the immunoSEQ multiplex PCR assay. The table comes from immuneACCESS by way of TCRdb, which keeps in-frame sequences with V and J called. Part of the clones is missing from these tables; in studies checked, under half for an unresolved V gene and the rest for unknown reasons. The sample profile shows under 95,000 clones; almost 90% of them were found once. The top ten hold over 1.2% of the sample. Sequenced material: peripheral blood, taken 28 days after the second AZD1222 dose. These receptors were collected from an adult who received the AZD1222 COVID-19 vaccine.

The J gene is TRBJ2-2, the V gene TRBV4-2; tentative D call: TRBD1 (5 bases). V was shortened by 4 bases and J by 6 bases, with 6 bases between the two germline ends. Germline loops: CDR1 LGHNA, CDR2 YNFKEQ. The CDR3 is 12 residues long. The CDR3 loop is CASSRGAGELFF. In nucleotides, the CDR3 is TGTGCCAGCAGCCGGGGCGCCGGGGAGCTGTTTTTT.

The V call is TRBV19, the J call TRBJ1-6, with D tentatively TRBD1 (6 bases). CDR3 length: 15 amino acids. CDR1 is LNHDA, CDR2 SQIVND, per germline (reference sequence). V was pared by 6 bases and J by 6 bases, with 15 bases between. In DNA form, the CDR3 reads TGTGCCAGTAGCCTAACAGGGATACGTAATTCACCCCTCCACTTT. Translating gives CASSLTGIRNSPLHF.

A single count supports this clone. CDR3 nucleotide sequence: TGTGCCAGCAGCCCCGGACTCGCCCCAGATACGCAGTATTTT. This codes for CASSPGLAPDTQYF. The chain couples TRBV6-5 to TRBJ2-3, with a possible D match to TRBD2 (5 bases). V lost 6 bases and J 4 bases, leaving 14 bases between the germline ends. Looked up from germline, CDR1 is MNHEY and CDR2 is SVGAGI. The CDR3 runs 14 residues.

This rearrangement joins TRBV20-1 to TRBJ2-1; TRBD2 matches at 14 bases. Germline V lookup: CDR1 DFQATT, CDR2 SNEGSKA (reference sequence). CDR3 length equals 18 residues. With V trimmed by 3 bases and J by 2 bases, 9 bases remained unmatched. The CDR3 region is CSASPVGLAGATYNEQFF. The CDR3 DNA sequence: TGCAGTGCTAGTCCTGTGGGACTAGCGGGGGCAACCTACAATGAGCAGTTCTTC.

The V and J genes are TRBV4-1 and TRBJ1-5, with D possibly TRBD1 on 6 matching bases. Trimming pared 3 bases from V and 3 bases from J, leaving 12 bases between. Germline values: CDR1 MGHRA, CDR2 YSYEKL. This CDR3 spans 15 amino acids. The DNA of the CDR3 is TGCGCCAGCAGCCAGGTGACAGGTTCCAATCAGCCCCAGCATTTT. As protein: CASSQVTGSNQPQHF.

The gene calls are TRBV24-1 and TRBJ2-5, with 12 positions matching TRBD2. The CDR3 contains 18 residues. Germline CDR1 is KGHDR and CDR2 is SFDVKD. The V and J ends lost 4 bases and 5 bases, in that order; junction bases with no gene match: 13. The CDR3 DNA reads TGTGCCACCAGTGACCCAAGTCTCGGACTAGCGGGGAGGGAGACCCAGTACTTC. Translated: CATSDPSLGLAGRETQYF.

CDR3 amino acids: CASSGTLDQPQHF. For the CDR3, the DNA is TGTGCCAGCAGCGGGACGTTGGATCAGCCCCAGCATTTT. V and J are TRBV5-8 and TRBJ1-5, with D maybe TRBD1 (5 bases). This CDR3 spans 13 amino acids. V was cut by 4 bases and J by 5 bases, with 10 bases left in between. Germline-derived CDR1 and CDR2 are SGHTS and YDEGEE.

This clone has a single count. The J gene is TRBJ2-5, the V gene TRBV6-5; D remains ambiguous. Deletions cut 2 bases from V and 5 bases from J, with 3 bases between. Germline CDR1 MNHEY, CDR2 SVGAGI. This CDR3 is built from 11 residues. Here the CDR3 reads CASSYAETQYF. The CDR3 nucleotides are TGTGCCAGCAGTTACGCGGAGACCCAGTACTTC.

The chain has TRBV29-1 and TRBJ1-2; D is unresolved. Germline loops: CDR1 SQVTM, CDR2 ANQGSEA. This CDR3 contains 12 residues. Trimming pared 5 bases from V and 8 bases from J, leaving 15 bases between. CDR3 amino acids: CSVSDGSVGYTF. In DNA, the CDR3 is TGCAGCGTTTCTGACGGGAGCGTGGGCTACACCTTC.

The rearrangement joins TRBV7-2 to TRBJ2-7; D is uncertain. The V gene's germline CDR1 is SGHTA and CDR2 FQGNSA. V lost 2 bases to trimming and J lost 0 bases, with 8 bases between them. The CDR3 covers 14 residues. CDR3 in amino acids: CASSLRAPSYEQYF. DNA for the CDR3: TGTGCCAGCAGCTTAAGAGCACCCTCCTACGAGCAGTACTTC. Looking up the rest from reference TRBV7-2 and TRBJ2-7 gives the full variable domain: GAGVSQSPSNKVTEKGKDVELRCDPISGHTALYWYRQSLGQGLEFLIYFQGNSAPDKSGLPSDRFSAERTGGSVSTLTIQRTQQEDSAVYLCASSLRAPSYEQYFGPGTRLTVT.